Below, 27 T cell receptor beta chains from the same sample are listed, as sequenced in a study of T cell repertoires in cytomegalovirus infection. From the reads, TCRdb called clonotypes with MiXCR, one entry per CDR3 protein. The sample shows 270,000 or so distinct CDR3 sequences, about 17% of them seen only once. The sequencing sample was made of CD8+ T cells from PBMCs. Every receptor here comes from a human donor in good health (CMV status not recorded). Some clones in this sample may be carry-over from other donors' samples.

The CDR3 DNA follows: TGCAGCGTTCCGGGACAGGGGTCCAAAGAGACCCAGTACTTC. As protein: CSVPGQGSKETQYF. This chain joins TRBV29-1 and TRBJ2-5, with TRBD1 matching over 10 bases. CDR1 is SQVTM and CDR2 is ANQGSEA in the germline V gene. The CDR3 is 14 residues long. The junction had 6 bases not matched to a gene; V was cut back by 5 bases and J by 3 bases.

The chain recombines TRBV13 with TRBJ2-7; D gene ambiguous. Trimming stripped 4 bases from V and 0 bases from J, with 10 bases between. The CDR3 is 14 amino acids. Per germline, CDR1 PRHDT and CDR2 FYEKMQ (reference sequence). CDR3 loop: CASSSDWGSYEQYF. In DNA form, the CDR3 reads TGTGCCAGCAGCTCAGACTGGGGCTCCTACGAGCAGTACTTC.

Points on this clonotype: A much larger clone lies a single base off, so this may be a read error. The chain recombines TRBV6-5 with TRBJ2-1, with no clear D. The germline CDR1 and CDR2 sequences are MNHEY and SVGAGI. The germline V and J ends were trimmed by 6 bases and 5 bases, with 5 bases remaining between them. The CDR3 is made up of 11 amino acids. CDR3 in amino acids: CASRANNEQFF. Written as DNA, the CDR3 is TGTGCCAGCAGGGCCAACAATGAGCAGTTCTTC.

This sequence joins TRBV28 and TRBJ2-2; 10 bases agree with TRBD1. The V segment lost 7 bases and the J segment 2 bases; nucleotides outside the gene matches: 7. Germline V gene sequence: CDR1 MDHEN, CDR2 SYDVKM. The CDR3 runs 16 residues. The CDR3 region has the DNA TGTGCCAGCAATCCCGGGACAGGGGACAACACCGGGGAGCTGTTTTTT. This gives the protein CASNPGTGDNTGELFF. Full variable domain (rest looked up from reference TRBV28 and TRBJ2-2): DVKVTQSSRYLVKRTGEKVFLECVQDMDHENMFWYRQDPGLGLRLIYFSYDVKMKEKGDIPEGYSVSREKKERFSLILESASTNQTSMYLCASNPGTGDNTGELFFGEGSRLTVL.

Many counts were recorded for this clonotype. The chain carries TRBV7-8 and TRBJ1-5; D may be TRBD1 (5 bases). Trimming took off 2 bases at V and 2 bases at J, with 16 bases between the two ends. The CDR3 length is 17 residues. From germline, CDR1 is SGHVS and CDR2 FQNEAQ. CDR3 in DNA: TGTGCCAGCAGCTTACGCCGGGGGATAGAGGGCAATCAGCCCCAGCATTTT. Translation gives CASSLRRGIEGNQPQHF.

This clonotype has a count of ten or more. The chain has TRBV19 and TRBJ2-1, with 9 bases fitting TRBD2. V dropped 0 bases and J dropped 3; count of bases not matched to a gene: 3. The CDR3 length is 16 residues. Germline CDR1 reads LNHDA; CDR2 reads SQIVND (reference sequence). The CDR3 is CASSIDLAGIYNEQFF. CDR3 sequence (DNA): TGTGCCAGTAGTATAGATCTAGCGGGGATCTACAATGAGCAGTTCTTC.

This clonotype was recorded at least ten times. The chain employs TRBV20-1 and TRBJ2-7; no reliable D call. This CDR3 is built from 12 residues. The germline V and J ends were trimmed by 0 bases and 2 bases, with 5 bases remaining between them. Germline V lookup: CDR1 DFQATT, CDR2 SNEGSKA (reference sequence). The CDR3 region is CSAREWAYEQYF. CDR3 DNA sequence: TGCAGTGCTAGAGAGTGGGCCTACGAGCAGTACTTC.

This rearrangement joins TRBV7-9 to TRBJ1-4; no clear D. The length of the CDR3 is 15 residues. In germline, CDR1 is SEHNR, CDR2 FQNEAQ (reference sequence). V was pared by 5 bases and J by 0 bases, with 10 bases between. The CDR3 DNA sequence: TGTGCCAGCAGCACCACAGCCGCAACTAATGAAAAACTGTTTTTT. Its protein is CASSTTAATNEKLFF.

The chain recombines TRBV6-2 or TRBV6-3 with TRBJ2-2; D unresolved. V lost 5 bases to trimming and J lost 3 bases, with 19 bases between them. Per the germline V gene, CDR1 is MNHEY and CDR2 is SVGEGT. The CDR3 loop spans 17 amino acids. CDR3 region: CASSDAPWAGDTGELFF. For the CDR3, the DNA is TGTGCCAGCAGTGATGCCCCGTGGGCTGGGGACACCGGGGAGCTGTTTTTT.

In its sample, this clonotype was seen many times. CDR3 coding DNA: TGTGCCAGCAGCTTAGCTACGAAAACCTACGAGCAGTACTTC. Amino acid sequence: CASSLATKTYEQYF. This chain links TRBV7-9 with TRBJ2-7; D is unclear. The CDR3 has 14 residues. Trimming took off 0 bases at V and 2 bases at J, with 8 bases between the two ends. Looked up from germline, CDR1 is SEHNR and CDR2 is FQNEAQ (reference sequence).

The V call is TRBV24-1, the J call TRBJ2-1, with TRBD1 matching over 7 bases. CDR1 is KGHDR and CDR2 is SFDVKD in the germline V gene. V was pared by 1 base and J by 11 bases, with 7 bases of the junction left unmatched. This CDR3 spans 14 amino acids. This chain's CDR3 is CATSDFHGTAKQFF. The CDR3 DNA is TGTGCCACCAGTGATTTCCACGGGACAGCCAAGCAGTTCTTC.

This clonotype was counted at least ten times. This sequence joins TRBV7-8 and TRBJ2-7; TRBD1 agrees at 8 bases. V lost 0 bases to trimming and J lost 2 bases; unmatched junction nucleotides: 6. Germline V lookup: CDR1 SGHVS, CDR2 FQNEAQ. This CDR3 spans 16 amino acids. CDR3 bases: TGTGCCAGCAGCTTAGCGTATGACAGGGGAACCTACGAGCAGTACTTC. Translating it yields CASSLAYDRGTYEQYF. Full variable domain (missing parts from reference TRBV7-8 and TRBJ2-7): GAGVSQSPRYKVAKRGQDVALRCDPISGHVSLFWYQQALGQGPEFLTYFQNEAQLDKSGLPSDRFFAERPEGSVSTLKIQRTQQEDSAVYLCASSLAYDRGTYEQYFGPGTRLTVT.

This clonotype was counted a few times. V gene TRBV6-2 or TRBV6-3 combines with J gene TRBJ1-5, with 7 nucleotides matching TRBD1. Germline V gene lookup returns CDR1 MNHEY and CDR2 SVGEGT. The CDR3 totals 17 residues. V trimming: 6 bases; J trimming: 7 bases; junction bases outside the gene matches: 18. CDR3 region: CASRTIRDSWVGQPQHF. As DNA, the CDR3 is TGTGCCAGCAGAACGATTAGGGACAGTTGGGTGGGCCAGCCCCAGCATTTT.

About this clonotype: A clone one base away is much larger, so this may be a read error. This rearrangement joins TRBV6-2 or TRBV6-3 to TRBJ1-5, with D tentatively TRBD1 (5 bases). CDR1 and CDR2 (germline): MNHEY, SVGEGT. The CDR3 contains 18 residues. V lost 0 bases and J 9 bases, leaving 24 bases between the germline ends. CDR3 sequence: CASSYSHGDVESGRPQHF. The CDR3 DNA sequence: TGTGCCAGCAGTTACTCGCACGGGGACGTCGAATCGGGGCGGCCCCAGCATTTT.

About this clonotype itself: A much larger clone lies a single base off, so this may be a read error. The chain is built from TRBV11-2 and TRBJ2-1, with TRBD1 as a possible D gene (6 bases). V lost 2 bases and J 0 bases, leaving 11 bases between the germline ends. The CDR3 has 16 residues. In germline, CDR1 is SGHAT, CDR2 FQNNGV. The CDR3 DNA reads as TGTGCCAGCAGCTTACCAGACAGGAGCTCCTACAATGAGCAGTTCTTC. It yields the protein CASSLPDRSSYNEQFF.

This clonotype occurred a few times. The genes are TRBV20-1 and TRBJ2-7; perhaps TRBD2 as D (5 bases). V lost 1 base and J 0 bases, leaving 19 bases between the germline ends. From germline, CDR1 is DFQATT and CDR2 SNEGSKA (reference sequence). This CDR3 is built from 17 residues. The CDR3 DNA reads as TGCAGTGCTAGAGGGGGAGACCGGACGGGGAGCTCCTACGAGCAGTACTTC. Its protein product is CSARGGDRTGSSYEQYF.

The gene calls are TRBV2 and TRBJ1-1; D gene unclear. V lost 4 bases to trimming and J lost 3 bases, with 9 bases between them. There are 13 residues in the CDR3. Germline V gene lookup returns CDR1 SNHLY and CDR2 FYNNEI. For the CDR3, the DNA is TGTGCCAGCAGTGGTAGGATGGACACTGAAGCTTTCTTT. This codes for CASSGRMDTEAFF.

This clonotype was seen a handful of times. This CDR3 reads CASSYTGGLQETQYF. CDR3 sequence (DNA): TGTGCCAGCAGTTACACCGGGGGCCTTCAAGAGACCCAGTACTTC. The chain recombines TRBV6-2 or TRBV6-3 with TRBJ2-5; perhaps D is TRBD1 or TRBD2 (6 bases each). V gave up 2 bases and J gave up 2 bases, with 12 bases separating them. CDR3 length: 15 amino acids. The germline V gene encodes CDR1 MNHEY and CDR2 SVGEGT.

This clonotype showed up many times. The CDR3 DNA reads as TGTGCCAGCAGCTTATCCCCGCAACCTGCAACTAATGAAAAACTGTTTTTT. As protein: CASSLSPQPATNEKLFF. The chain recombines TRBV7-9 with TRBJ1-4; D ambiguous. Trimming shortened V by 2 bases and J by 0 bases, and 13 bases separated the two germline ends. This CDR3 is 17 amino acids long. Per the germline V gene, CDR1 is SEHNR and CDR2 is FQNEAQ (reference sequence).

The sample holds a few counts of this clonotype. The gene calls are TRBV19 and TRBJ2-7, with 7 nucleotides matching TRBD2. The V segment lost 3 bases and the J segment 5 bases; nucleotides outside the gene matches: 1. CDR1 is LNHDA and CDR2 is SQIVND in the germline V gene (reference sequence). This CDR3 spans 12 amino acids. This CDR3 reads CASSISGNEQYF. Written as DNA, the CDR3 is TGTGCCAGTAGTATCAGCGGGAACGAGCAGTACTTC.

This clonotype has more than one count but fewer than ten. The chain combines TRBV27 with TRBJ1-1; D remains unclear. Germline V gene sequence: CDR1 MNHEY, CDR2 SMNVEV (reference sequence). Trimming left V 2 bases short and J 3 bases short, with 10 bases between. This CDR3 has 14 residues. DNA for the CDR3: TGTGCCAGCAGTTTACAAATCTCCGACACTGAAGCTTTCTTT. This encodes CASSLQISDTEAFF.

The sample holds many counts of this clonotype. CDR3 nucleotide sequence: TGTGCCAGCAGCTTAGCGGGGGGGTACGCAAACATTCAGTACTTC. It yields the protein CASSLAGGYANIQYF. This chain joins TRBV7-2 and TRBJ2-4, with 7 bases fitting TRBD2. Germline CDR1 is SGHTA and CDR2 is FQGNSA. The CDR3 extends over 15 amino acids. J was trimmed by 6 bases and V by 0 bases; bases with no gene match: 5.

The rearrangement joins TRBV2 to TRBJ1-1, with unresolved D. V lost 1 base and J 8 bases, leaving 17 bases between the germline ends. CDR1 SNHLY and CDR2 FYNNEI come from the germline V gene. There are 15 residues in the CDR3. CDR3 nucleotides: TGTGCCAGCAGTGAAGGGACTGGGGTAGAGAGGGAAGCTTTCTTT. It specifies CASSEGTGVEREAFF.

At least ten counts were recorded for this clonotype. J is TRBJ2-5 and V is TRBV12-3 or TRBV12-4, with 7 bases aligning to TRBD2. J lost 4 bases, V lost 5 bases, and 7 bases had no gene match. This CDR3 spans 14 amino acids. Written as DNA, the CDR3 is TGTGCCAGCAGTCTTACTGGGGGGGGAGAGACCCAGTACTTC. Amino acids: CASSLTGGGETQYF.

The rearrangement joins TRBV29-1 to TRBJ2-3; the match to TRBD1 covers 10 bases. CDR1 and CDR2 (germline): SQVTM, ANQGSEA. Trimming at V came to 2 bases and at J to 5 bases, leaving 7 bases not matched to a gene. This CDR3 is built from 15 residues. The CDR3 here is CSVEFGTGDGDTQYF. The CDR3 nucleotides read TGCAGCGTTGAATTCGGGACAGGGGATGGAGATACGCAGTATTTT.

Only a few counts were recorded for this clonotype. The J gene is TRBJ2-7, the V gene TRBV11-2; D gene unclear. In germline, CDR1 is SGHAT, CDR2 FQNNGV. The V end was cut by 6 bases, the J end by 2 bases, with 8 bases between. CDR3 length: 12 residues. The CDR3 region has the DNA TGTGCCAGCAGGGGGTATACCTACGAGCAGTACTTC. It yields the protein CASRGYTYEQYF.

This rearrangement joins TRBV6-8 to TRBJ1-3; D is perhaps TRBD1 (5 bases). Germline loops: CDR1 MNHGY, CDR2 SAAAGT. The length of the CDR3 is 18 residues. V lost 0 bases, J lost 2 bases, and 17 bases lay in between. The CDR3 sequence: CASSYSIGLGHAGNTIYF. The CDR3 DNA reads as TGTGCCAGCAGTTACTCGATCGGACTGGGGCATGCTGGAAACACCATATATTTT.